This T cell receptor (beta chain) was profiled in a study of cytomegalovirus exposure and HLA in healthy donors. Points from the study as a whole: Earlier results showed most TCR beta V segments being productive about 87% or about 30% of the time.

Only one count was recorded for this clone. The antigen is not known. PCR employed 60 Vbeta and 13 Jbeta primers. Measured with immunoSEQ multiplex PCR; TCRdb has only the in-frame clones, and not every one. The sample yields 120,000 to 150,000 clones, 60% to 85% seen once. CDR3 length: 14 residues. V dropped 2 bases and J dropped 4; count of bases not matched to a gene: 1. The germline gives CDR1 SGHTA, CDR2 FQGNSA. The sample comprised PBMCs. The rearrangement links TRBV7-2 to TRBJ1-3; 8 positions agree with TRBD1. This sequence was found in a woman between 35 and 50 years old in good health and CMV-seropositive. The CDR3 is CASSLRDRGNTIYF. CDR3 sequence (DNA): TGTGCCAGCAGCTTACGGGACAGGGGAAACACCATATATTTT.